This T cell receptor beta chain was sequenced during a study of cytomegalovirus exposure and HLA in healthy donors. The wider study: Findings of an earlier analysis included 90 million to 120 million unique TCR beta sequences from 180 million or so T cells.

The PCR was carried out with 60 Vbeta primers and 13 Jbeta primers. The protocol was immunoSEQ multiplex PCR, while the TCRdb copy is restricted to in-frame clones and leaves out a portion. The sample records 100,000 or so clones, approximately 69% being singletons. Germline CDR1 reads SNHLY; CDR2 reads FYNNEI. This CDR3 has 17 amino acids. V gave up 7 bases and J gave up 2 bases; unmatched junction bases: 12. This clone appeared a single time. Antigen unknown. Study-level points and caveats: In a later analysis, HLA-C alleles had the fewest associated TCRs, DRB1 alleles the most. In a later analysis, specific HLA alleles were associated with around 17,000 TCR beta sequences at a 0.05 false discovery rate.

The sequenced material came from PBMCs. The rearrangement joins TRBV2 to TRBJ2-1; 9 positions agree with TRBD2. The clonotype was recovered from a man aged 30 to 39 in good health and CMV-seronegative. CDR3 sequence reads: CASTGSSGSIAYNEQFF. The CDR3 DNA follows: TGTGCCAGCACTGGGAGTAGCGGGAGTATCGCCTACAATGAGCAGTTCTTC.